This T cell receptor (beta chain) was captured by sequencing in a study of T cell responses to AZD1222 COVID-19 vaccine. The count of this clone is one. Sequenced by immunoSEQ multiplex PCR; TCRdb stores in-frame clones only, minus some. The sample yields approximately 100,000 clones, around nine tenths seen once. CDR1 and CDR2 (germline): MDHEN, SYDVKM. There are 15 residues in the CDR3. Germline trimming cut 6 bases from V and 8 bases from J; bases unmatched to any gene: 11. Here the sequenced sample was peripheral blood, taken on day 0 of AZD1222 vaccination. The rearrangement uses TRBV28 and TRBJ1-4, with 8 bases identical to TRBD1. The sequence was collected from an adult in good health. The CDR3 protein is CASSSRTGSHEKLFF. The CDR3 region has the DNA TGTGCCAGCAGCTCCCGGACAGGGTCTCACGAAAAACTGTTTTTT.